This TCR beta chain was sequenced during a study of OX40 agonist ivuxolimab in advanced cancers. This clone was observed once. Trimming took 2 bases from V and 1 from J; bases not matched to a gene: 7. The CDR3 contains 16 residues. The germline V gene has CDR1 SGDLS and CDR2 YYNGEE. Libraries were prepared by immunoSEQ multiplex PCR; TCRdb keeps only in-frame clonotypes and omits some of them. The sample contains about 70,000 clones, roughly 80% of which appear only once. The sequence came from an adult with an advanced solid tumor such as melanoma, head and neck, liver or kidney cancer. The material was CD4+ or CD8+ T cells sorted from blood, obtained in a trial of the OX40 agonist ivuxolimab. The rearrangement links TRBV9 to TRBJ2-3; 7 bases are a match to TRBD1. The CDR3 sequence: CASSVQTGLGTDTQYF. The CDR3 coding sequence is TGTGCCAGCAGCGTCCAGACAGGGCTTGGCACAGATACGCAGTATTTT.